This TCR beta chain originates from a study of blood T cells in healthy people across ages. Points from the study as a whole: Diversity estimates from one million T cells were considered underestimates.

Per germline, CDR1 SGHRS and CDR2 YFSETQ. This CDR3 is 14 amino acids long. Unmatched junction bases numbered 8, after V lost 4 bases and J lost 5 bases. The use of a sample-barcoded 5' primer and a J-beta primer mix characterized a second PCR of about 6 to 11 cycles. Each CDR3 protein gets one entry after TCRdb re-called the 5' RACE reads with MiXCR. The sample has over 1,300,000 distinct CDR3 sequences; almost 60% are singletons. A word on this clonotype: The antigen remains unidentified.

The origin of this receptor is a man aged 18 to 30 in good health. The sequenced sample was blood. This chain connects TRBV5-1 to TRBJ1-2, with 7 nucleotides matching TRBD1. The chain's CDR3 is CASSALQGGYGYTF. CDR3 bases: TGCGCCAGCAGCGCTCTGCAGGGGGGATATGGCTACACCTTC.